Each of the 8 T cell receptor beta chains below was sequenced from the same sample in a study of metastatic and nonmetastatic thyroid tumors. Not a single patient had been given any form of treatment at any point before undergoing thyroid surgery. TCRdb reassembled clones from the PCR reads with MiXCR. The data contain about 28,000 clones, under 25% of them seen just once; the ten biggest clones take up 2% to 3%. The specimen was blood. These receptor sequences come from a female donor with papillary thyroid cancer or a benign thyroid nodule (not recorded which). Some clones in this sample may be carry-over from other donors' samples.

This clone is categorized as medium-sized. The genes are TRBV7-2 and TRBJ2-7, with TRBD2 as a possible D gene (5 bases). The germline gives CDR1 SGHTA, CDR2 FQGNSA. The CDR3 is 15 amino acids. Deletions cut 0 bases from V and 3 bases from J, with 12 bases between. This chain's CDR3 is CASSLAPSSNYEQYF. The CDR3, as DNA: TGTGCCAGCAGCTTAGCGCCGTCTAGCAACTACGAGCAGTACTTC.

This clone was observed many times. A read error may explain this, as a much larger clone is one base away. V is TRBV10-1 and J is TRBJ2-1, with TRBD1 matching over 9 bases. V lost 5 bases to trimming and J lost 6 bases; unmatched junction nucleotides: 2. CDR3 length: 13 amino acids. Germline lookup yields CDR1 WNHNN and CDR2 SYGVQD (reference sequence). The CDR3 bases are TGCGCCAGCAGTTCACAGGGGGCCAATGAGCAGTTCTTC. Translation: CASSSQGANEQFF.

This chain links TRBV30 with TRBJ2-5; 8 bases align to TRBD1. This CDR3 is 12 amino acids long. The V gene end was trimmed by 4 bases and the J gene end by 5 bases; junction bases not matched to a gene: 3. The germline V gene has CDR1 GTSNPN and CDR2 SVGIG (reference sequence). The CDR3 is CAWNRDRETQYF. Written as DNA, the CDR3 is TGTGCCTGGAATCGGGACAGGGAGACCCAGTACTTC.

Of note for this clone: The conserved phenylalanine or tryptophan normally closing the CDR3 is absent here, so this likely arose from a read error. The rearrangement joins TRBV30 to TRBJ2-1, with a weak D call TRBD2 (7 bases). CDR1 GTSNPN and CDR2 SVGIG come from the germline V gene (reference sequence). CDR3 length equals 15 residues. V was clipped by 3 bases and J by 4 bases, with 16 bases between them. CDR3 bases: TGTGCCTGGAGCACGGGGCGGGGGACATACAATGAGCAGTTCGTC. Its translation: CAWSTGRGTYNEQFV.

The table lists this clone with many counts. The chain employs TRBV3-1 and TRBJ2-7; 11 nucleotides align to TRBD2. This CDR3 has 16 residues. Germline loops: CDR1 LGHDT, CDR2 YNNKEL (reference sequence). Unmatched junction bases numbered 3, after V lost 0 bases and J lost 2 bases. The CDR3 DNA follows: TGTGCCAGCAGCCAAGAACTAGCGGGAGCCGCCTACGAGCAGTACTTC. Protein product: CASSQELAGAAYEQYF.

At least ten counts were recorded for this clone. The V call is TRBV25-1, the J call TRBJ1-1, with a weak D call TRBD1 (5 bases). V was trimmed by 1 base and J by 0 bases, leaving 18 bases between them. The germline V gene encodes CDR1 MGHDK and CDR2 SYGVNS. The CDR3 has 18 residues. CDR3 amino acids: CASSESRGRGGMNTEAFF. CDR3 DNA: TGTGCCAGCAGTGAATCCCGGGGAAGGGGAGGGATGAACACTGAAGCTTTCTTT.

This clone was recorded at least ten times. The V and J genes are TRBV7-6 and TRBJ1-2, with D perhaps matching TRBD1 (5 bases). The germline V gene has CDR1 SGHVS and CDR2 FNYEAQ. Trimming removed 4 bases at V and 6 bases at J, with 15 bases between. CDR3 length: 14 amino acids. The CDR3, as DNA: TGTGCCAGCAGCTCCAGTGGAGGGGTTGATGGCTACACCTTC. Translated: CASSSSGGVDGYTF. The full variable domain, with the rest looked up from reference TRBV7-6 and TRBJ1-2, is GAGVSQSPRYKVTKRGQDVALRCDPISGHVSLYWYRQALGQGPEFLTYFNYEAQQDKSGLPNDRFSAERPEGSISTLTIQRTEQRDSAMYRCASSSSGGVDGYTFGSGTRLTVV.

The sample holds a few counts of this clone. V usage is TRBV19 and J usage is TRBJ2-1, with TRBD2 matching 12 bases. CDR1 and CDR2 from the germline V gene are LNHDA and SQIVND (reference sequence). The length of the CDR3 is 15 residues. The ends lost 2 bases at V and 6 bases at J; junction bases unmatched: 2. The CDR3: CASSISSGRGNEQFF. In DNA, the CDR3 is TGTGCCAGTAGTATATCTAGCGGGAGGGGCAATGAGCAGTTCTTC.